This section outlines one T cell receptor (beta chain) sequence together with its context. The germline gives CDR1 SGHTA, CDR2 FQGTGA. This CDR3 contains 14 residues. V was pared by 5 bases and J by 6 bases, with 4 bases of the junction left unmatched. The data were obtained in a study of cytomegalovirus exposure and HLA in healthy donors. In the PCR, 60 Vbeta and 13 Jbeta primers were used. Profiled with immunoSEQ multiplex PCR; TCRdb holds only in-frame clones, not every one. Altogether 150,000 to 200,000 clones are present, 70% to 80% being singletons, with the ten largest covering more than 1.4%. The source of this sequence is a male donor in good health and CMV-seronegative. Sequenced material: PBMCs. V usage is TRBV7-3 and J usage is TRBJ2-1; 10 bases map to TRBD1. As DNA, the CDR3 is TGTGCCAGCAGCACCGGGACAGGGGCCAATGAGCAGTTCTTC. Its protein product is CASSTGTGANEQFF.